This T cell receptor (beta chain) appears in the sequencing data of a study of blood T cells in healthy people across ages. Trimming took 4 bases from V and 6 from J, leaving 8 bases between them. The CDR3 sequence is 12 residues long. Germline CDR1 is MNHNY and CDR2 is SVGAGI (reference sequence). Donors ranged from roughly 6 to 95 years old and were healthy Caucasians in Russia. The authors ran a second PCR of about 6 to 11 cycles using a sample-barcoded 5' primer and a J-beta primer mix. TCRdb processed the 5' RACE reads anew with MiXCR; each CDR3 protein has one entry. The data hold about a million distinct CDR3 sequences, with around two fifths observed a single time.

The material sequenced was blood. The TCR sequence derives from a man aged 18-30 years in good health. The chain recombines TRBV6-6 with TRBJ2-3; D remains unclear. The DNA of the CDR3 is TGTGCCAGCAGTTGGGTTAGGGATACGCAGTATTTT. It translates to CASSWVRDTQYF.